The sequence of this T cell receptor (beta chain) was determined in a study of T cells in localized non-small cell lung cancer. This clone was observed a single time. Looked up from germline, CDR1 is SGHNT and CDR2 is YENEEA. Trimming stripped 5 bases from V and 2 bases from J, with 10 bases between. The CDR3 spans 14 residues. Generated by immunoSEQ multiplex PCR, the TCRdb table keeps only in-frame clones and is missing some. The sample comprises fewer than 3,000 clones, under 35% of which are singletons, and roughly 8% rests with the top ten. This TCR derives from a man between 35 and 75 years old with stage I lung adenocarcinoma. The sequencing used normal lung tissue next to the tumor, collected before any cancer treatment. The chain uses TRBV11-3 and TRBJ2-1; D unresolved. CDR3 sequence: CASSPSGPYNEQFF. CDR3 bases: TGTGCCAGCAGCCCCTCCGGGCCCTACAATGAGCAGTTCTTC.